Described below is a single T cell receptor (beta chain) sequence and its context. These data belong to a study of blood T cell repertoires in COVID-19. Study background: The study drew acute and convalescent COVID-19 samples from the United States, Italy and Spain. From T cells, B-cell-depleted T cells, or PBMCs came the material, which was cDNA or gDNA.

Germline loops: CDR1 SGHKS, CDR2 YYEKEE (reference sequence). The CDR3 spans 16 residues. Trimming removed 4 bases from V and 0 bases from J; junction bases left unmatched: 5. In the original workflow: Estimates of nucleated cell counts were drawn from the amplification of reference gene primers. Clones were sequenced by immunoSEQ multiplex PCR, and TCRdb holds only the in-frame ones, with some missing. That table furnishes V, J and clone size, whereas the DNA furnished D and trimming. The repertoire has some 120,000 clones, about 79% of them found once; the top ten carry around a third. This rearrangement joins TRBV5-5 to TRBJ1-4; 8 bases are a match to TRBD1. This TCR derives from a man between 35 and 55 years old with active or convalescent COVID-19. Sequenced material: peripheral blood. CDR3 coding DNA: TGTGCCAGCAGCGTCTCAGGGGGCGCAACTAATGAAAAACTGTTTTTT. Protein: CASSVSGGATNEKLFF.